Each of the 32 T cell receptor beta chains below was sequenced from the same sample in a study of cytomegalovirus exposure and HLA in healthy donors. Researchers ran the PCR with 60 Vbeta and 13 Jbeta primers. The method was immunoSEQ multiplex PCR; TCRdb's version includes in-frame clones alone and lacks a portion of them. The table records about 83,000 clones, 75% to 85% of them present only once. What was sequenced was PBMCs. All receptors come from a woman aged 25 to 39 in good health and CMV-seronegative.

The chain recombines TRBV18 with TRBJ2-5, with 12 positions matching TRBD2. Germline V lookup: CDR1 KGHSH, CDR2 LQKENI. The CDR3 contains 16 residues. The ends lost 0 bases at V and 4 bases at J; junction bases unmatched: 3. The CDR3 sequence: CASSPPRLAGAETQYF. CDR3 DNA sequence: TGTGCCAGCTCACCACCAAGACTAGCGGGAGCAGAGACCCAGTACTTC. The entire variable domain, with the rest obtained from reference TRBV18 and TRBJ2-5, is as follows: NAGVMQNPRHLVRRRGQEARLRCSPMKGHSHVYWYRQLPEEGLKFMVYLQKENIIDESGMPKERFSAEFPKEGPSILRIQQVVRGDSAAYFCASSPPRLAGAETQYFGPGTRLLVL.

The chain uses TRBV4-2 and TRBJ2-7; D remains unclear. The CDR3 sequence is 16 residues long. V was shortened by 1 base and J by 5 bases, with 18 bases between the two germline ends. Germline CDR1 is LGHNA and CDR2 is YNFKEQ. This CDR3 is CASSQVGGEAPNEQYF. DNA for the CDR3: TGTGCCAGCAGCCAAGTAGGCGGAGAGGCCCCCAACGAGCAGTACTTC.

This clone turned up a few times. The gene calls are TRBV27 and TRBJ2-7; 7 nucleotides align to TRBD2. The CDR3 covers 14 residues. V was pared by 5 bases and J by 3 bases, with 7 bases of the junction left unmatched. In germline, CDR1 is MNHEY, CDR2 SMNVEV (reference sequence). CDR3 sequence: CASSKTSLGYEQYF. DNA for the CDR3: TGTGCCAGCAGTAAGACTAGCCTCGGCTACGAGCAGTACTTC.

V gene TRBV18 combines with J gene TRBJ2-7, with 10 bases that match TRBD2. Germline assignment: CDR1 KGHSH and CDR2 LQKENI. Losses at the gene ends were 2 bases for V and 4 bases for J; bases not matched to a gene: 11. This CDR3 comprises 17 residues. The CDR3 DNA sequence: TGTGCCAGCTCACCAACAATTATAGCGGGAGGATTGTACGAGCAGTACTTC. It specifies CASSPTIIAGGLYEQYF. The full variable domain, in which reference TRBV18 and TRBJ2-7 provide the parts outside the CDR3, is NAGVMQNPRHLVRRRGQEARLRCSPMKGHSHVYWYRQLPEEGLKFMVYLQKENIIDESGMPKERFSAEFPKEGPSILRIQQVVRGDSAAYFCASSPTIIAGGLYEQYFGPGTRLTVT.

This clone appeared once. The chain is built from TRBV7-2 and TRBJ2-3; 11 bases are shared with TRBD1. The CDR3 loop spans 15 amino acids. The germline V gene has CDR1 SGHTA and CDR2 FQGNSA. Trimming cost V 5 bases and J 4 bases; bases outside gene matches: 5. The CDR3 DNA follows: TGTGCCAGCAGCCCCGGACAGGGGGCCTCAGATACGCAGTATTTT. Protein: CASSPGQGASDTQYF.

This clone is medium-sized (0.01 to 0.1%). The chain combines TRBV28 with TRBJ2-1; 10 positions agree with TRBD2. CDR1 is MDHEN, CDR2 SYDVKM, per germline. V gave up 11 bases and J gave up 5 bases; unmatched junction bases: 6. This CDR3 has 13 amino acids. The CDR3 region has the DNA TGTGCCCACGGGACTAGCGTAAACAATGAGCAGTTCTTC. This translates into CAHGTSVNNEQFF.

V usage is TRBV28 and J usage is TRBJ2-3; 9 bases are shared with TRBD1. The junction had 7 bases not matched to a gene; V was cut back by 3 bases and J by 6 bases. CDR3 length: 15 amino acids. Germline V lookup: CDR1 MDHEN, CDR2 SYDVKM. This CDR3 reads CASSFPDRGGDTQYF. The CDR3 DNA follows: TGTGCCAGCAGTTTCCCGGACAGGGGTGGGGATACGCAGTATTTT.

This clone has just one count. This sequence joins TRBV28 and TRBJ2-1, with 7 bases that match TRBD2. CDR1 and CDR2 from the germline V gene are MDHEN and SYDVKM. With V trimmed by 6 bases and J by 10 bases, 9 bases remained unmatched. This CDR3 comprises 13 residues. CDR3 region: CASRGGDPREQFF. In nucleotides, the CDR3 is TGTGCCAGCAGGGGGGGGGACCCGAGGGAGCAGTTCTTC.

The chain joins TRBV15 to TRBJ1-5; perhaps TRBD1 as D (5 bases). The ends were cut back, 2 bases at V and 7 bases at J, with 15 bases in the middle. The CDR3 sequence is 15 residues long. CDR1 is LNHNV, CDR2 YYDKDF, per germline (reference sequence). The DNA of the CDR3 is TGTGCCACCAGCAGATGGGACCTTGGGGGGCAGCCCCAGCATTTT. Translated: CATSRWDLGGQPQHF.

This clone was recorded a few times. The rearrangement links TRBV5-1 to TRBJ2-5, with TRBD2 matching 14 bases. V gave up 4 bases and J gave up 5 bases; unmatched junction bases: 4. This CDR3 comprises 15 residues. The germline V gene has CDR1 SGHRS and CDR2 YFSETQ. DNA of the CDR3: TGCGCCAGCAGCCAGGGACTAGCGGGAGTGGAGACCCAGTACTTC. Its protein is CASSQGLAGVETQYF.

Concerning this clone itself: The junction departs from germline at one end; a sequencing error may be responsible. This chain uses TRBV28 with TRBJ2-3; 11 bases align to TRBD2. This CDR3 contains 17 residues. CDR1 MDHEN and CDR2 SYDVKM come from the germline V gene. In nucleotides, the CDR3 is TGTGCCAGCAGTCCAAGACTAGCGGGAAGATATTCAGAAACGCAGTATTTT. Protein sequence: CASSPRLAGRYSETQYF.

The rearrangement uses TRBV11-2 and TRBJ1-1, with D uncertain. Trimming cost V 1 base and J 6 bases, with 6 bases left between them. Germline V gene lookup returns CDR1 SGHAT and CDR2 FQNNGV. The CDR3 is 12 residues long. The CDR3 nucleotides read TGTGCCAGCAGCTTAGCCAATTCTGAAGCTTTCTTT. Its protein product is CASSLANSEAFF.

This chain joins TRBV27 and TRBJ2-7; 7 positions agree with TRBD1. Trimming took 6 bases from V and 2 from J; bases not matched to a gene: 4. Germline CDR1 reads MNHEY; CDR2 reads SMNVEV (reference sequence). The CDR3 sequence is 13 residues long. In nucleotides, the CDR3 is TGTGCCAGCAGACGTGGGACAGCCTACGAGCAGTACTTC. Translation: CASRRGTAYEQYF.

V usage is TRBV28 and J usage is TRBJ1-2, with 10 bases lining up with TRBD1. Germline CDR1 is MDHEN and CDR2 is SYDVKM. With 5 bases clipped from V and 5 bases from J, the junction kept 11 bases outside the gene matches. This CDR3 is 16 amino acids long. CDR3 DNA sequence: TGTGCCAGCAGTGTCGGGAGGACAGGGGGTTATTATGGCTACACCTTC. It codes for CASSVGRTGGYYGYTF.

The CDR3 region has the DNA TGTGCCAGCAGCCCCCCGGGGGGCCCAGCAGATACGCAGTATTTT. It codes for CASSPPGGPADTQYF. The chain carries TRBV5-4 and TRBJ2-3, with D possibly matching TRBD2 (7 bases). The CDR3 is 15 residues long. V dropped 4 bases and J dropped 4 bases, with 16 bases sitting between them. Germline-derived CDR1 and CDR2 are SGHNT and YYREEE (reference sequence).

The V and J genes are TRBV28 and TRBJ2-2; 7 bases map to TRBD2. The CDR3 covers 18 residues. Germline CDR1 and CDR2: MDHEN and SYDVKM. V was clipped by 2 bases and J by 4 bases; unmatched bases: 13. CDR3 amino acids: CASSLIVGREWGTGELFF. In DNA, the CDR3 is TGTGCCAGCAGTTTAATCGTAGGGCGGGAGTGGGGCACCGGGGAGCTGTTTTTT. Using reference TRBV28 and TRBJ2-2 for the parts outside the CDR3, the full variable domain is DVKVTQSSRYLVKRTGEKVFLECVQDMDHENMFWYRQDPGLGLRLIYFSYDVKMKEKGDIPEGYSVSREKKERFSLILESASTNQTSMYLCASSLIVGREWGTGELFFGEGSRLTVL.

This chain uses TRBV7-9 with TRBJ1-3; the D gene is possibly TRBD1 (6 bases). The V end was cut by 4 bases, the J end by 0 bases, with 19 bases between. CDR1 is SEHNR and CDR2 is FQNEAQ in the germline V gene (reference sequence). The CDR3 contains 18 residues. CDR3 amino acids: CASSSLTQGWNSGNTIYF. DNA of the CDR3: TGTGCCAGCAGCTCCTTGACACAGGGTTGGAACTCTGGAAACACCATATATTTT.

This clone came up once. V and J are TRBV11-1 and TRBJ2-7, with 10 bases identical to TRBD1. Germline-derived CDR1 and CDR2 are SGHAT and FQDESV (reference sequence). CDR3 length: 14 amino acids. Trimming removed 7 bases from V and 9 bases from J; junction bases left unmatched: 12. The CDR3 coding sequence is TGTGCCAGCACCTACCGGGACAGGGGATCCCCGCAGTACTTC. Translation: CASTYRDRGSPQYF.

This clone appeared a few times. The J gene is TRBJ2-7, the V gene TRBV27, with D possibly TRBD1 on 6 matching bases. The CDR3 runs to 12 residues. V lost 6 bases and J 6 bases, leaving 12 bases between the germline ends. The germline V gene encodes CDR1 MNHEY and CDR2 SMNVEV (reference sequence). The DNA for the CDR3 is TGTGCCAGCAGCATGGGGGCATCCGAGCAGTACTTC. It translates to CASSMGASEQYF.

The chain is built from TRBV9 and TRBJ2-1; 11 nucleotides align to TRBD2. Germline CDR1 and CDR2: SGDLS and YYNGEE. The CDR3 length is 16 residues. J lost 4 bases, V lost 4 bases, and 7 bases had no gene match. The chain's CDR3 is CASSTLAGGGYNEQFF. CDR3 coding DNA: TGTGCCAGCAGCACTCTAGCGGGAGGTGGTTACAATGAGCAGTTCTTC.

This clone was detected only once. The gene calls are TRBV5-1 and TRBJ2-7, with 10 bases that match TRBD1. Trimming removed 1 base from V and 6 bases from J; junction bases left unmatched: 4. CDR1 is SGHRS, CDR2 YFSETQ, per germline. CDR3 length: 14 amino acids. CDR3 nucleotide sequence: TGCGCCAGCAGCTTGCCGGACAGGGGGAGCGAGCAGTACTTC. Amino acid sequence: CASSLPDRGSEQYF.

This chain links TRBV4-1 with TRBJ1-5; D ambiguous. The V gene lost 1 base and the J gene lost 9 bases, with 13 bases spanning the gap. The CDR3 loop spans 14 amino acids. In germline, CDR1 is MGHRA, CDR2 YSYEKL. CDR3 nucleotides: TGCGCCAGCAGCCAAGGGGCAGCCAGTGGGCCCCAGCATTTT. Residues: CASSQGAASGPQHF.

This clone was observed a few times. The rearrangement links TRBV5-1 to TRBJ1-2; 7 nucleotides line up with TRBD1. V gave up 2 bases and J gave up 6 bases; unmatched junction bases: 10. Germline CDR1 reads SGHRS; CDR2 reads YFSETQ. CDR3 length equals 15 residues. CDR3 loop: CASSLRTGDLDGYTF. CDR3 nucleotide sequence: TGCGCCAGCAGCTTACGAACAGGGGATTTGGATGGCTACACCTTC.

The chain combines TRBV9 with TRBJ2-1; 8 nucleotides match TRBD2. Germline-derived CDR1 and CDR2 are SGDLS and YYNGEE. With 4 bases clipped from V and 4 bases from J, the junction kept 7 bases outside the gene matches. The CDR3 totals 15 residues. The CDR3 reads CASSPQVAGYNEQFF. The CDR3 bases are TGTGCCAGCAGCCCCCAAGTAGCGGGGTACAATGAGCAGTTCTTC.

The chain employs TRBV11-3 and TRBJ2-3; D unresolved. From germline, CDR1 is SGHNT and CDR2 YENEEA. The CDR3 runs 15 residues. V lost 5 bases, J lost 6 bases, and 18 bases lay in between. This chain's CDR3 is CASSLTTNLLDTQYF. The CDR3 region has the DNA TGTGCCAGCAGCCTGACCACTAACCTGTTGGATACGCAGTATTTT.

The chain links TRBV19 to TRBJ2-5, with a possible D match to TRBD1 (6 bases). Trimming cost V 2 bases and J 3 bases, with 13 bases left between them. Germline CDR1 LNHDA, CDR2 SQIVND (reference sequence). The CDR3 is made up of 15 amino acids. DNA of the CDR3: TGTGCCAGTAGTATATTCGGGGCAGGGGAAGAGACCCAGTACTTC. Translated, it gives CASSIFGAGEETQYF.

The chain joins TRBV29-1 to TRBJ1-1; TRBD1 might be the D (5 bases). V lost 6 bases and J 0 bases, leaving 11 bases between the germline ends. Per the germline V gene, CDR1 is SQVTM and CDR2 is ANQGSEA. The CDR3 covers 13 residues. The CDR3 DNA is TGCAGCGTAGCAGGGTCCATGAACACTGAAGCTTTCTTT. Its protein is CSVAGSMNTEAFF.

V and J are TRBV2 and TRBJ1-5; D unclear. The CDR3 sequence is 13 residues long. Deletions cut 6 bases from V and 6 bases from J, with 12 bases between. Germline lookup yields CDR1 SNHLY and CDR2 FYNNEI. The CDR3 region is CASRTGSGQPQHF. The CDR3 nucleotides read TGTGCCAGCAGGACGGGGAGCGGTCAGCCCCAGCATTTT.

This clone showed up just once. The CDR3 region is CASSALAGRRPREQYF. DNA for the CDR3: TGTGCCAGCAGTGCTCTAGCGGGAAGGCGCCCTCGGGAGCAGTACTTC. The chain joins TRBV28 to TRBJ2-7; 9 bases map to TRBD2. The CDR3 runs to 16 residues. The junction had 15 bases not matched to a gene; V was cut back by 5 bases and J by 7 bases. Germline values: CDR1 MDHEN, CDR2 SYDVKM.

Regarding this clone: The sample carries other DNA sequences with the same CDR3. The rearrangement uses TRBV27 and TRBJ2-7; D not certain. CDR1 and CDR2 (germline): MNHEY, SMNVEV (reference sequence). V lost 4 bases to trimming and J lost 1 base, with 2 bases between them. The CDR3 contains 11 residues. The CDR3: CASSSSYEQYF. CDR3 sequence (DNA): TGTGCCAGCAGTTCTTCCTACGAGCAGTACTTC.

The CDR3 is CASSLTGGKQYF. CDR3 in DNA: TGTGCCAGCAGCTTGACAGGGGGCAAGCAGTACTTC. V and J are TRBV5-4 and TRBJ2-7; TRBD1 aligns across 9 bases. With 1 base clipped from V and 8 bases from J, the junction kept 1 base outside the gene matches. CDR3 length equals 12 residues. In germline, CDR1 is SGHNT, CDR2 YYREEE (reference sequence).

The V gene is TRBV28, the J gene TRBJ2-5, with TRBD2 matching over 7 bases. The CDR3 sequence is 13 residues long. Germline CDR1 is MDHEN and CDR2 is SYDVKM. V shed 7 bases, J shed 5 bases, and the junction held 7 bases outside the gene matches. Here the CDR3 DNA reads TGTGCCAGCAACGGGTGGGGAGGGGAGACCCAGTACTTC. Its protein product is CASNGWGGETQYF.